The 3 T cell receptor beta chains presented below share a single source sample, sequenced in a study of human T cells and chemical hapten exposure. TCRdb re-called the RACE reads with MiXCR, one entry per CDR3 protein. Of about 60,000 distinct CDR3 sequences listed, 7.5% to 10% are singletons. The time point: patch test 1, 2 weeks after DPC sensitization. As to treatment: therapeutic diphenylcyclopropenone sensitization with weekly scalp DPC. Sequences were derived from whole blood, sampled in connection with sensitization to the hapten diphenylcyclopropenone (DPC). The receptors originated from a woman between 35 and 50 years old with alopecia areata. Some clones in this sample may be carry-over from other donors' samples.

The sample holds many counts of this clonotype. The V and J genes are TRBV7-2 and TRBJ2-7; no firm D call. The CDR3 runs to 13 residues. With 1 base removed from V and 3 bases from J, the gap between germline ends came to 7 bases. Germline V lookup: CDR1 SGHTA, CDR2 FQGNSA. The CDR3 nucleotides are TGTGCCAGCAGCTTAGGCAAGGGCTACGAGCAGTACTTC. Residues: CASSLGKGYEQYF.

In its sample, this clonotype was seen a few times. The chain links TRBV6-6 to TRBJ1-3; D unresolved. V lost 5 bases and J 0 bases, leaving 2 bases between the germline ends. Germline CDR1 reads MNHNY; CDR2 reads SVGAGI (reference sequence). This CDR3 has 12 amino acids. The CDR3 DNA is TGTGCCAGCAGTGCCTCTGGAAACACCATATATTTT. Its protein is CASSASGNTIYF.

This clonotype was detected a few times. This chain connects TRBV5-1 to TRBJ2-7; 8 bases match TRBD1. V was clipped by 4 bases and J by 2 bases; unmatched bases: 8. In germline, CDR1 is SGHRS, CDR2 YFSETQ. CDR3 length: 15 residues. CDR3 nucleotides: TGCGCCAGCAGCACCGGACAGGGAAATACCTACGAGCAGTACTTC. This translates into CASSTGQGNTYEQYF.